A selection of T cell receptor beta chains follows, all from one sample in a study of blood T cell repertoires in COVID-19. Repertoires were generated with immunoSEQ multiplex PCR, while TCRdb's copy carries only in-frame clones and drops some. This sample yields about 130,000 clones, of which roughly 80% are seen a single time; 3% to 3.5% belongs to the top ten. What was sequenced was peripheral blood. These receptors were taken from a woman at least 80 years old with acute or convalescent COVID-19. Both conserved end residues are part of each CDR3. A D gene is named only where the DNA matches it firmly. Where a row states a size, it is once, few, many or the class of an expanded clone; other rows omit it.

D: NA; J: TRBJ1-3; size: NA; V: TRBV3-1/TRBV3-2; DNA: TGTGCCAGCAGCCAAGCAGGGTCTGGAAACACCATATATTTT; CDR3: CASSQAGSGNTIYF
D: NA; J: TRBJ1-1; size: NA; V: TRBV5-1; DNA: TGCGCCAGCTGGGACTCCCCAGGCATGAACACTGAAGCTTTCTTT; CDR3: CASWDSPGMNTEAFF
D: NA; J: TRBJ2-1; size: NA; V: TRBV2; DNA: TGTGCCAGCAAATTTGGGACTGGCTACAATGAGCAGTTCTTC; CDR3: CASKFGTGYNEQFF
D: NA; J: TRBJ1-2; size: few; V: TRBV5-1; DNA: TGCGCCAGCAGCTTAAGTAAGGGGCCCAAAACCTATGGCTACACCTTC; CDR3: CASSLSKGPKTYGYTF
D: NA; J: TRBJ2-6; size: once; V: TRBV5-1; DNA: TGCGCCAGCAGCCCGATGAGTGCTGGGGCCAACGTCCTGACTTTC; CDR3: CASSPMSAGANVLTF
D: NA; J: TRBJ1-1; size: once; V: TRBV19; DNA: TGTGCCAGTACCATTGGTCCTACCTTGAACACTGAAGCTTTCTTT; CDR3: CASTIGPTLNTEAFF
D: NA; J: TRBJ2-7; size: NA; V: TRBV2; DNA: TGTGCCACCGGCAGGGGCTACGAGCAGTACTTC; CDR3: CATGRGYEQYF
D: TRBD2; J: TRBJ2-1; size: once; V: TRBV18; DNA: TGTGCCAGCTCACCCCGGGAGGGCACTAACAATGAGCAGTTCTTC; CDR3: CASSPREGTNNEQFF
D: TRBD2; J: TRBJ2-2; size: once; V: TRBV5-1; DNA: TGCGCCAGCAGCTCTCCTAGCGGGGGGGCGGCCGGGGAGCTGTTTTTT; CDR3: CASSSPSGGAAGELFF
D: NA; J: TRBJ2-3; size: NA; V: TRBV18; DNA: TGTGCCAGCTCACCAGCTAGCCGGAGCACAGATACGCAGTATTTT; CDR3: CASSPASRSTDTQYF
D: NA; J: TRBJ1-1; size: NA; V: TRBV18; DNA: TGTGCCAGCTCACCCAACAGACAGAACACTGAAGCTTTCTTT; CDR3: CASSPNRQNTEAFF
D: NA; J: TRBJ2-7; size: NA; V: TRBV3-1/TRBV3-2; DNA: TGTGCCAGCAGCCGGGACACTGCCTACGAGCAGTACTTC; CDR3: CASSRDTAYEQYF
D: NA; J: TRBJ1-5; size: NA; V: TRBV19; DNA: TGTGCCAGTTGCCTTGGGGGGTATAGCAATCAGCCCCAGCATTTT; CDR3: CASCLGGYSNQPQHF
D: TRBD1; J: TRBJ1-6; size: once; V: TRBV6-5; DNA: TGTGCCAGCAGCTCCGGGACAGAGAGGTCACCCCTCCACTTT; CDR3: CASSSGTERSPLHF
D: NA; J: TRBJ1-4; size: NA; V: TRBV4-3; DNA: TGCGCCAGCAGCCAAGGGAACAGGGTTGCTACAGAAAAACTGTTTTTT; CDR3: CASSQGNRVATEKLFF
D: NA; J: TRBJ1-1; size: NA; V: TRBV15; DNA: TGTGCCACCAGCGTGACGGGCACTGAAGCTTTCTTT; CDR3: CATSVTGTEAFF
D: TRBD1; J: TRBJ1-5; size: NA; V: TRBV7-9; DNA: TGTGCCAGCGGACAGGGCGATCAGCCCCAGCATTTT; CDR3: CASGQGDQPQHF
D: NA; J: TRBJ1-4; size: NA; V: TRBV6-5; DNA: TGTGCCAGCAACCAGGACTGGGGGGATGAAAAACTGTTTTTT; CDR3: CASNQDWGDEKLFF
D: NA; J: TRBJ1-4; size: NA; V: TRBV6-5; DNA: TGTGCCAGCACTTCGCCGGCAGCGGGGGAAAAACTGTTTTTT; CDR3: CASTSPAAGEKLFF
D: NA; J: TRBJ2-2; size: NA; V: TRBV9; DNA: TGTGCCAGCAGCGGGGGAGGTGGCAGCATCACCGGGGAGCTGTTTTTT; CDR3: CASSGGGGSITGELFF
D: TRBD1; J: TRBJ2-4; size: NA; V: TRBV19; DNA: TGTGCCAGTAGTATCGGGACAGGGCTGCACATTCAGTACTTC; CDR3: CASSIGTGLHIQYF
D: TRBD2; J: TRBJ2-3; size: NA; V: TRBV5-4; DNA: TGTGCCAGCAGCCCCGGGAAAGCGGGGGGCCAAAGTACCGCTACGCAGTATTTT; CDR3: CASSPGKAGGQSTATQYF
D: TRBD1; J: TRBJ1-4; size: NA; V: TRBV5-1; DNA: TGCGCCAGCAGCTGGGACAGGGGGAGAAATGAAAAACTGTTTTTT; CDR3: CASSWDRGRNEKLFF
D: NA; J: TRBJ1-2; size: once; V: TRBV9; DNA: TGTGCCAGCAGCGTATCTTCGGGGGTCTATGGCTACACCTTC; CDR3: CASSVSSGVYGYTF
D: TRBD1; J: TRBJ1-3; size: NA; V: TRBV5-1; DNA: TGCGCCAGCAGCGGAGGGACAGGGGTAGGCTCTGGAAACACCATATATTTT; CDR3: CASSGGTGVGSGNTIYF
D: TRBD1; J: TRBJ1-5; size: NA; V: TRBV5-1; DNA: TGCGCCAGCAGCGGGGGACAGGGAAGACAGCCCCAGCATTTT; CDR3: CASSGGQGRQPQHF
D: NA; J: TRBJ1-1; size: NA; V: TRBV7-9; DNA: TGTGCCAGCAGCTACGGAAGACAGGCTGTGAACACTGAAGCTTTCTTT; CDR3: CASSYGRQAVNTEAFF
D: TRBD1; J: TRBJ1-4; size: NA; V: TRBV6-5; DNA: TGTGCCAGCAGCTCAAGACAGGGCAGTGAAAAACTGTTTTTT; CDR3: CASSSRQGSEKLFF
D: NA; J: TRBJ2-7; size: NA; V: TRBV7-3; DNA: TGTGCCAGCAGCTTCGGCGGGGACCGATCCTACGAGCAGTACTTC; CDR3: CASSFGGDRSYEQYF
D: NA; J: TRBJ2-7; size: NA; V: TRBV19; DNA: TGTGCCAGTAGTATCAGGGCCAGTTTCTACGAGCAGTACTTC; CDR3: CASSIRASFYEQYF
D: NA; J: TRBJ2-3; size: NA; V: TRBV25-1; DNA: TGTGCCAGCAGTGACCAGGGTTTCACAGATACGCAGTATTTT; CDR3: CASSDQGFTDTQYF
D: NA; J: TRBJ1-2; size: NA; V: TRBV5-6; DNA: TGTGCCAGCAGCTTGTTCCGGGGTTGGAGCTATGGCTACACCTTC; CDR3: CASSLFRGWSYGYTF
D: NA; J: TRBJ2-4; size: few; V: TRBV19; DNA: TGTGCCAGTACTCATCCAGGGGACAAAAACATTCAGTACTTC; CDR3: CASTHPGDKNIQYF
D: TRBD1; J: TRBJ1-6; size: NA; V: TRBV20-1; DNA: TGCAGTGCTAGTGGGACAGTCAGGAGCTCACCCCTCCACTTT; CDR3: CSASGTVRSSPLHF
D: NA; J: TRBJ2-7; size: NA; V: TRBV5-1; DNA: TGCGCCAGCAGCTTGGGCGGGGCCAACTCCTACGAGCAGTACTTC; CDR3: CASSLGGANSYEQYF
D: TRBD1; J: TRBJ2-5; size: NA; V: TRBV4-1; DNA: TGCGCCAGCAGCCAAGACCCTAGCAGGGGGAAGACCCAGTACTTC; CDR3: CASSQDPSRGKTQYF
D: NA; J: TRBJ1-5; size: once; V: TRBV5-1; DNA: TGCGCCAGCAGCCTCGCCCCCGGCGGTCAGCCCCAGCATTTT; CDR3: CASSLAPGGQPQHF
D: TRBD1; J: TRBJ1-1; size: NA; V: TRBV19; DNA: TGTGCCAGTAGTATCCCCGGCATAAGAGGGACAGGGTCAGCCACTGAAGCTTTCTTT; CDR3: CASSIPGIRGTGSATEAFF
D: NA; J: TRBJ2-3; size: NA; V: TRBV3-1/TRBV3-2; DNA: TGTGCCAGCAGCCAAGGAGGGAAGGCAGGGGGGTCAGATACGCAGTATTTT; CDR3: CASSQGGKAGGSDTQYF
D: TRBD1; J: TRBJ1-5; size: once; V: TRBV6-4; DNA: TGTGCCAGCAGTGAGAAGACAGGGGGCAATCAGCCCCAGCATTTT; CDR3: CASSEKTGGNQPQHF
D: NA; J: TRBJ1-4; size: NA; V: TRBV28; DNA: TGTGCCAGCACTACGGGGAATGAAAAACTGTTTTTT; CDR3: CASTTGNEKLFF
D: TRBD1; J: TRBJ1-2; size: NA; V: TRBV6-5; DNA: TGTGCCAGCAGTAAAACCACAGGGGGCTATGGCTACACCTTC; CDR3: CASSKTTGGYGYTF
D: TRBD1; J: TRBJ1-4; size: NA; V: TRBV19; DNA: TGTGCCAGTAGTATTTCCTCCCGACAGGGAACTAATGAAAAACTGTTTTTT; CDR3: CASSISSRQGTNEKLFF
D: NA; J: TRBJ2-3; size: NA; V: TRBV3-1/TRBV3-2; DNA: TGTGCCAGCAGCCAATTGTCCAGCGCTAGTGAAAGCACAGATACGCAGTATTTT; CDR3: CASSQLSSASESTDTQYF
D: TRBD1; J: TRBJ2-5; size: NA; V: TRBV7-9; DNA: TGTGCCATCCCGGGACAGAACTTAGAGACCCAGTACTTC; CDR3: CAIPGQNLETQYF
D: NA; J: TRBJ2-2; size: NA; V: TRBV11-2; DNA: TGTGCCAGCCGCCAATCCCGGGACACCGGGGAGCTGTTTTTT; CDR3: CASRQSRDTGELFF
D: NA; J: TRBJ1-6; size: NA; V: TRBV2; DNA: TGTGCCAGCAGGAGGACAGCTTCTAATTCACCCCTCCACTTT; CDR3: CASRRTASNSPLHF
D: NA; J: TRBJ2-2; size: NA; V: TRBV13; DNA: TGTGCCAGCAGCTTAGGAAGGAACGGGGGGGAGCTGTTTTTT; CDR3: CASSLGRNGGELFF
D: NA; J: TRBJ1-1; size: few; V: TRBV6-6; DNA: TGTGCCAGCAGTCGGAGGGACACTGAAGCTTTCTTT; CDR3: CASSRRDTEAFF
D: NA; J: TRBJ1-4; size: once; V: TRBV21-1; DNA: TGTGCCAGCAGCAAAGACAGGGGAATTAATGAAAAACTGTTTTTT; CDR3: CASSKDRGINEKLFF
D: NA; J: TRBJ1-2; size: once; V: TRBV30; DNA: TGTGCCAGTAAAGACGGGGGCTACACCTTC; CDR3: CASKDGGYTF
D: NA; J: TRBJ1-1; size: NA; V: TRBV18; DNA: TGTGCCAGCTCACCACGGACAGACTACACTGAAGCTTTCTTT; CDR3: CASSPRTDYTEAFF
D: NA; J: TRBJ1-4; size: NA; V: TRBV9; DNA: TGTGCCAGCAGCGTAGGGGGGGAATCTAATGAAAAACTGTTTTTT; CDR3: CASSVGGESNEKLFF
D: TRBD2; J: TRBJ2-3; size: NA; V: TRBV13; DNA: TGTGCCAGCAGCTTGGCTCTTGGGGCGGGGGGCCTCGGCGATACGCAGTATTTT; CDR3: CASSLALGAGGLGDTQYF
D: TRBD1; J: TRBJ2-1; size: NA; V: TRBV18; DNA: TGTGCCAGCTCACCCGCGGACAGGGGATACAATGAGCAGTTCTTC; CDR3: CASSPADRGYNEQFF
D: NA; J: TRBJ1-2; size: NA; V: TRBV27; DNA: TGTGCCAGCAGTAACCGCAGACAGGATATAACAAAAGGCTACACCTTC; CDR3: CASSNRRQDITKGYTF
D: TRBD1; J: TRBJ2-7; size: once; V: TRBV6-2/TRBV6-3; DNA: TGTGCCAGCAGTTCATCTACCGGGACAGGGGCGAGCTTC; CDR3: CASSSSTGTGASF
D: NA; J: TRBJ1-5; size: NA; V: TRBV7-2; DNA: TGTGCCAGCAGCGAACAGAATCAGCCCCAGCATTTT; CDR3: CASSEQNQPQHF
D: NA; J: TRBJ1-2; size: NA; V: TRBV2; DNA: TGTGCCAGCGCTAAAGGGGTGGACTATGGCTACACCTTC; CDR3: CASAKGVDYGYTF